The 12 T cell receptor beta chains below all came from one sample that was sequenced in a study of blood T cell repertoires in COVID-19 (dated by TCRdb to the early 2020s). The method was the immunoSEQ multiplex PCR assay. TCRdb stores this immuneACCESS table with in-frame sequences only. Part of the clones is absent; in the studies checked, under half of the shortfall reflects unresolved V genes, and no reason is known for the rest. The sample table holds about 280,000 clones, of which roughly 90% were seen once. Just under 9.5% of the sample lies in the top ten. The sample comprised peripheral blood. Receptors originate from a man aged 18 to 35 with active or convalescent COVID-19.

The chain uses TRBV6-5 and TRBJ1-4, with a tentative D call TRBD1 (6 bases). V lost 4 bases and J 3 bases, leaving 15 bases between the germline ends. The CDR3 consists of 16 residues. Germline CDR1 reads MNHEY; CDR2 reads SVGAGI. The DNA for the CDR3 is TGTGCCAGCAGTTCGCGACCGACAGGCCCTAATGAAAAACTGTTTTTT. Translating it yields CASSSRPTGPNEKLFF.

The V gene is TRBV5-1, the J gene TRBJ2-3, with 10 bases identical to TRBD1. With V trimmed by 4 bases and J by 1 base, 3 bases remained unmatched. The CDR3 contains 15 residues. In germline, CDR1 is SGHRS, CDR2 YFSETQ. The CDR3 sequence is CASSGTGDRTDTQYF. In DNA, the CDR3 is TGCGCCAGCAGCGGGACAGGGGACCGCACAGATACGCAGTATTTT.

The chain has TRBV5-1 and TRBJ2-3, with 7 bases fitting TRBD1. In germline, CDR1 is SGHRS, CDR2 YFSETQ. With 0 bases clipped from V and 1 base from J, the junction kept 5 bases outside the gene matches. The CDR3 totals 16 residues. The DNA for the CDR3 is TGCGCCAGCAGCTTGGGACAGGGCTATCGCACAGATACGCAGTATTTT. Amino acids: CASSLGQGYRTDTQYF.

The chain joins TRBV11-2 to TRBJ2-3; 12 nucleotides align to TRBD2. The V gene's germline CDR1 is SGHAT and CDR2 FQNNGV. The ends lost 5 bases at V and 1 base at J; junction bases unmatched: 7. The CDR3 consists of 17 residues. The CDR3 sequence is CASSQTSGGPRTDTQYF. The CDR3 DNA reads TGTGCCAGCAGCCAGACTAGCGGGGGACCCCGCACAGATACGCAGTATTTT. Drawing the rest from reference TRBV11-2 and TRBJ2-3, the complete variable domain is EAGVAQSPRYKIIEKRQSVAFWCNPISGHATLYWYQQILGQGPKLLIQFQNNGVVDDSQLPKDRFSAERLKGVDSTLKIQPAKLEDSAVYLCASSQTSGGPRTDTQYFGPGTRLTVL.

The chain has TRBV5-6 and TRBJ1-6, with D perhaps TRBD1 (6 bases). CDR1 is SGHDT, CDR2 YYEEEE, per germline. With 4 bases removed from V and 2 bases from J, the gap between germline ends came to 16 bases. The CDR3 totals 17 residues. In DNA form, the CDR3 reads TGTGCCAGCAGCGAAGGGGGGGCTAGGACCTATAATTCACCCCTCCACTTT. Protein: CASSEGGARTYNSPLHF.

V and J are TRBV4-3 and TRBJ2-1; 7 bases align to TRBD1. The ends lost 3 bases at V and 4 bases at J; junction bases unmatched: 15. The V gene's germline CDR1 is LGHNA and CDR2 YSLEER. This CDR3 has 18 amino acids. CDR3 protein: CASSQHSRDSLLYNEQFF. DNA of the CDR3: TGCGCCAGCAGCCAGCACAGCCGGGACAGCCTTTTATACAATGAGCAGTTCTTC.

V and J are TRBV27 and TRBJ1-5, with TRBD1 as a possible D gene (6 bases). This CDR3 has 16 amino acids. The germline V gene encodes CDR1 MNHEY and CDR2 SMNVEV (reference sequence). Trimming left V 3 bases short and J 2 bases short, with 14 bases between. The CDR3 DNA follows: TGTGCCAGCAGTTTGAGGGGGAGCGGGGGCAATCAGCCCCAGCATTTT. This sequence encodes CASSLRGSGGNQPQHF.

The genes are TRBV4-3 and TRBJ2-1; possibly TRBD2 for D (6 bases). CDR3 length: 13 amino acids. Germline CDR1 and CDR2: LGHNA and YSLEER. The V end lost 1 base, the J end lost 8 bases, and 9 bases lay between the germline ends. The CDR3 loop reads CASSQGRGDEQFF. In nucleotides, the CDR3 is TGCGCCAGCAGCCAAGGGAGGGGCGATGAGCAGTTCTTC.

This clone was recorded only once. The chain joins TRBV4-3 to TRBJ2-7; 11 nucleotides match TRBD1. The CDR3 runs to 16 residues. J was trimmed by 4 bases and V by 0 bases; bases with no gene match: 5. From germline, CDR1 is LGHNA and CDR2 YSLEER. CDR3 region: CASSQDLGQGAYEQYF. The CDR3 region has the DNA TGCGCCAGCAGCCAAGACCTAGGACAGGGGGCTTACGAGCAGTACTTC.

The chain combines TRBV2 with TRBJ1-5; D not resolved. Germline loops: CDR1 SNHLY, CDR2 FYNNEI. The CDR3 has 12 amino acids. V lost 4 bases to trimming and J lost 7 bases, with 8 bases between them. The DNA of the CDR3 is TGTGCCAGCAGTGGAGGTGAGCAGCCCCAGCATTTT. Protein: CASSGGEQPQHF.

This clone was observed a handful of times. The CDR3, as DNA: TGTGCCAGCAGCGCGGTTCGCAATCAGCCCCAGCATTTT. This gives the protein CASSAVRNQPQHF. The chain carries TRBV5-5 and TRBJ1-5, with D unresolved. CDR1 is SGHKS and CDR2 is YYEKEE in the germline V gene (reference sequence). Deletions cut 4 bases from V and 2 bases from J, with 7 bases between. The length of the CDR3 is 13 residues.

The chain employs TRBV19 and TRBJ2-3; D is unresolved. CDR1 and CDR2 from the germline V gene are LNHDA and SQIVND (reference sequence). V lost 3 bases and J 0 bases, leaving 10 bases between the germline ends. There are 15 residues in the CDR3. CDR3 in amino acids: CASSITSISTDTQYF. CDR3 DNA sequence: TGTGCCAGTAGTATCACCAGTATCAGCACAGATACGCAGTATTTT.